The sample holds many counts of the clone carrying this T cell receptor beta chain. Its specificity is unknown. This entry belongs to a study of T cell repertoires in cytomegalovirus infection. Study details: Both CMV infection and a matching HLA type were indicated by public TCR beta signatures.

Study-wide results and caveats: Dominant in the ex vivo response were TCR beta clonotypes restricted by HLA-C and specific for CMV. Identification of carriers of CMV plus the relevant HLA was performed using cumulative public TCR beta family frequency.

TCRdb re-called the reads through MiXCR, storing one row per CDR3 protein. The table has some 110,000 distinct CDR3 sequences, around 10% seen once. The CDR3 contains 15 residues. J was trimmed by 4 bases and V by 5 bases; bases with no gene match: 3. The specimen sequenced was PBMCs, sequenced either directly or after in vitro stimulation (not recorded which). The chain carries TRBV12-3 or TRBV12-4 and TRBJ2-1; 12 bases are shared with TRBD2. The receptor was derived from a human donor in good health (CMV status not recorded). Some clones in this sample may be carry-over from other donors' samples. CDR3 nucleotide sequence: TGTGCCAGCAGTCACGGGACTAGCGGGTACAATGAGCAGTTCTTC. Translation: CASSHGTSGYNEQFF.